This note documents a single TCR beta chain sequence. These data belong to a study of T cell changes during pregnancy in multiple sclerosis. Assay used: immunoSEQ multiplex PCR; TCRdb lists only in-frame clones, some missing. The sample contains 50,000 or so clones, 80% to 95% of which appear only once. The germline V gene encodes CDR1 KGHSH and CDR2 LQKENI. Trimming at V came to 3 bases and at J to 7 bases, leaving 16 bases not matched to a gene. The CDR3 extends over 19 amino acids. Sequencing used CD4+ T cells from peripheral blood mononuclear cells, obtained in the third trimester of pregnancy. The TCR sequence derives from a female donor with multiple sclerosis, enrolled in a pregnancy study. The J gene is TRBJ1-5, the V gene TRBV18; 12 bases align to TRBD1. The CDR3: CASSPSGLGTGGAAQPQHF. The CDR3 DNA reads as TGTGCCAGCTCACCGTCCGGTCTCGGGACAGGGGGCGCGGCCCAGCCCCAGCATTTT.